This T cell receptor beta chain stems from a study of cytomegalovirus exposure and HLA in healthy donors. About this clone itself: No antigen is known for it.

The CDR3 sequence is 12 residues long. V shed 2 bases and J shed 8 bases, with 9 bases lying between them. The germline V gene encodes CDR1 MNHEY and CDR2 SMNVEV (reference sequence). Findings of the study overall: Most TCR sequences were seen very rarely across donors, but some public TCRs occurred in many.

Primers for the PCR totalled 60 Vbeta and 13 Jbeta. This table comes from immunoSEQ multiplex PCR, and its TCRdb copy is limited to in-frame clones, with some not included. In the table there are about 69,000 clones, around 76% of which are singletons. The clonotype was recovered from a man between 18 and 35 years old in good health and CMV-seronegative. The source material was PBMCs. The chain uses TRBV27 and TRBJ1-1; D call uncertain. The CDR3 region has the DNA TGTGCCAGCAGTTTACCGGGAAGGGAAGCTTTCTTT. It translates to CASSLPGREAFF.